A selection of T cell receptor beta chains follows, all from one sample in a study of blood T cells in healthy people across ages. One entry per CDR3 protein, called by TCRdb with MiXCR from the 5' RACE reads. Found here are approximately 490,000 distinct CDR3 sequences, under 30% of them singletons; the top ten hold under 9%. This same sample was also taken into another study, of T cells of mothers and their children.

Sequencing used blood. Receptors originate from a boy aged 5-17 years in good health. CDR3s include the opening cysteine and the closing phenylalanine or tryptophan. D genes are given only for firm matches. Some rows mark clone size as missing; the rest say once, few, many or name a class of expanded clone.

.	TRBV11-2	14	many	TRBJ1-4	CASSLSRSNEKLFF	TGTGCCAGCAGCTTATCCAGAAGTAATGAAAAACTGTTTTTT
TRBD2	TRBV29-1	13	.	TRBJ2-7	CSVESREGYGQYF	TGCAGCGTTGAGTCGCGGGAGGGCTACGGGCAGTACTTC
TRBD2	TRBV20-1	14	.	TRBJ2-1	CSASLLAGGYEQFF	TGCAGTGCTAGCCTACTAGCGGGAGGGTATGAGCAGTTCTTC
.	TRBV28	12	.	TRBJ2-1	CASRVPGKEQFF	TGTGCCAGCAGGGTACCCGGGAAGGAGCAGTTCTTC
TRBD2	TRBV24-1	13	.	TRBJ2-7	CATSRGGTYEQYF	TGTGCCACCAGCCGGGGAGGGACCTACGAGCAGTACTTC
.	TRBV6-5	14	.	TRBJ1-4	CASSYEGVSEKLFF	TGTGCCAGCAGTTACGAGGGCGTTTCGGAAAAACTGTTTTTT
TRBD1	TRBV5-6	17	.	TRBJ2-2	CASSLGFRQGDTGELFF	TGTGCCAGCAGCTTGGGCTTCCGGCAGGGGGACACCGGGGAGCTGTTTTTT
TRBD1	TRBV29-1	13	.	TRBJ1-2	CSAPGQGLHGYTF	TGCAGCGCTCCGGGACAGGGTTTACATGGCTACACCTTC
TRBD2	TRBV28	17	few	TRBJ2-7	CASSFGGRGGGGYEQYF	TGTGCCAGCAGTTTCGGCGGGAGGGGGGGAGGTGGCTACGAGCAGTACTTC
TRBD2	TRBV7-9	15	.	TRBJ2-3	CASSSLAGGGDTQYF	TGTGCCAGCAGCTCATTAGCGGGAGGAGGAGATACGCAGTATTTT
.	TRBV20-1	13	.	TRBJ2-7	CSASPTVTYEQYF	TGCAGTGCTAGCCCGACAGTAACCTACGAGCAGTACTTC
TRBD1	TRBV5-1	15	.	TRBJ2-3	CASSTQGRGSDTQYF	TGCGCCAGCAGCACCCAGGGCAGGGGGAGTGATACGCAGTATTTT
TRBD2	TRBV6-5	17	few	TRBJ2-5	CASSYRGLAEAVGTQYF	TGTGCCAGCAGTTACCGCGGACTAGCGGAGGCCGTGGGGACCCAGTACTTC
TRBD1	TRBV6-2/TRBV6-3	12	.	TRBJ2-5	CASSYTGGTQYF	TGTGCCAGCAGTTACACAGGGGGGACCCAGTACTTC
.	TRBV6-6	14	many	TRBJ2-5	CASSYRGGQETLYF	TGTGCCAGCAGTTACCGTGGAGGCCAAGAGACCCTGTACTTC
TRBD1	TRBV7-9	15	few	TRBJ2-1	CASSSDRGLYNEQFF	TGTGCCAGCAGCTCAGACAGGGGGCTCTACAATGAGCAGTTCTTC
.	TRBV2	13	few	TRBJ2-3	CASSDSPSGTQYF	TGTGCCAGCAGTGATTCTCCTAGTGGTACGCAGTATTTT
.	TRBV4-1	14	.	TRBJ2-5	CASSQTDSPETQYF	TGCGCCAGCAGCCAAACCGACAGTCCAGAGACCCAGTACTTC